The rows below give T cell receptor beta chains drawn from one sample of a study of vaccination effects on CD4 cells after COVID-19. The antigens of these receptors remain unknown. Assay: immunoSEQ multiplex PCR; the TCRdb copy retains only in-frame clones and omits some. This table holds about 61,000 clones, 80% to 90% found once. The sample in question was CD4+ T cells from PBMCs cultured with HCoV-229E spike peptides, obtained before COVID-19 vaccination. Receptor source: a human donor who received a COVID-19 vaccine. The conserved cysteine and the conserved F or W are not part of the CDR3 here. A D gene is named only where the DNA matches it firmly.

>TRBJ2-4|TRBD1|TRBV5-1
ASSRQGPAKNIQY
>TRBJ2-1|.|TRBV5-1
ASSLAGSTNEQF
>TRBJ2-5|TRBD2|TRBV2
ASTPEGIGLAFQETQY
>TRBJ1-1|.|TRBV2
ANRQEMNTEAF
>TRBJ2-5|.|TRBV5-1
ASSPGHPGETQY
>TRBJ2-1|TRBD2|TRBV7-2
ASSFLAGVVYNEQF
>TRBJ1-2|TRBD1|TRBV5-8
ASSLKGQTTYGYT
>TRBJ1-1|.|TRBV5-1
ASSLDQGLEAF
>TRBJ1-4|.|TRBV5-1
ASSFSDPNEKLF
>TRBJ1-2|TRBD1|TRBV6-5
ASSCPGQGACDGYT
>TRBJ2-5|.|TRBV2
ASTGTGKETQY
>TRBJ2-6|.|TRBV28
ASYPGTGTLGANVLT
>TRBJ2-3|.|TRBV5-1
ASSFRAGSTDTQY
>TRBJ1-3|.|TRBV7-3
ASSLGGSGNTIY
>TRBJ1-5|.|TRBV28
ASSMLGGGNQPQH
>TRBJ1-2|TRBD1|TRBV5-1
ASSWTGNEGYGYT
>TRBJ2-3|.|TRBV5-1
ASSLGTASDTQY
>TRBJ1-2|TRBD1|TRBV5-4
ASSLGDRSNYGYT
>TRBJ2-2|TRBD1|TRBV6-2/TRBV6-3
ASSLPGGANTGELF
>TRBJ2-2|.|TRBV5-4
ASSFRTANTGELF
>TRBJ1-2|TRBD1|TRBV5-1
ASSWETGSDGYT
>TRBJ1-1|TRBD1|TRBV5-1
ASSLSGGNTEAF
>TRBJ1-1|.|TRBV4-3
ASSQGRTVGTEAF
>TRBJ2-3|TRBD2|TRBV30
ACTQLAARGDTQY
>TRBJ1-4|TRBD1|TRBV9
ASSVGTGGSEKLF
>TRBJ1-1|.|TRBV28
ASSRFTEAF
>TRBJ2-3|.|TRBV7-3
ASSFILADSTDTQY
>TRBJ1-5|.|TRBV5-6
ASSLRTLQDSSGNQPQH
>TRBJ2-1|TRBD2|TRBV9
ASSPQLAGANEQF
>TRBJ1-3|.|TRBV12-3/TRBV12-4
ASSPAGNTIY
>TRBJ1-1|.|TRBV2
ASHREGGTEAF
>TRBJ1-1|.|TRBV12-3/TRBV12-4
ASRGAYTEAF
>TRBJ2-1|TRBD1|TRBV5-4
ASSPGTGSYNEQF
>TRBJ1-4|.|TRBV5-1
ASSLGLAQGLGEKLF
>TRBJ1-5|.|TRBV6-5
ASSSSQVQPQH
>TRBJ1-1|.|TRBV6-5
ASSSSFEAF
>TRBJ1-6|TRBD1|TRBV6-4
ASSDTDRDSKRSPLH
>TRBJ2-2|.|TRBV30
AWTPWGTGELF
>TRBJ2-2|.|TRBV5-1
ASSLAAGLTGELF
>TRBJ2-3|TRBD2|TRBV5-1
ASSYSSGLSTDTQY
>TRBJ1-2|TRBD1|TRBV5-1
ASSLAQGVYGYT
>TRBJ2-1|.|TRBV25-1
ASSDPPRDGEQF
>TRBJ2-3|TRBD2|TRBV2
ASGKTSGGADTQY